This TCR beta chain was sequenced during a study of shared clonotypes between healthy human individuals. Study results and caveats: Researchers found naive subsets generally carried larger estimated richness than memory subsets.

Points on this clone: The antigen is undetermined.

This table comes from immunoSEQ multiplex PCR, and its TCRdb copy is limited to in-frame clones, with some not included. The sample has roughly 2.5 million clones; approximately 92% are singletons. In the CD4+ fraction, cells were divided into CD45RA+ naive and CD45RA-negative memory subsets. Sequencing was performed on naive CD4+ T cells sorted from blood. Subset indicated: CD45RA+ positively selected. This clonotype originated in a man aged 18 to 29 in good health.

The CDR3 bases are TGTGCCAGCCATCCGGCCAATGAGCAGTTCTTC. Translation gives CASHPANEQFF. The chain employs TRBV7-9 and TRBJ2-1; D unresolved. The CDR3 is 11 residues long. V lost 8 bases and J 6 bases, leaving 8 bases between the germline ends. In germline, CDR1 is SEHNR, CDR2 FQNEAQ (reference sequence). The full variable domain, rest sourced from reference TRBV7-9 and TRBJ2-1, is DTGVSQNPRHKITKRGQNVTFRCDPISEHNRLYWYRQTLGQGPEFLTYFQNEAQLEKSRLLSDRFSAERPKGSFSTLEIQRTEQGDSAMYLCASHPANEQFFGPGTRLTVL.